Below are 27 T cell receptor beta chains sequenced from a single sample in a study of response to subunit inactivated influenza vaccine. TCRdb redid the calling of the RT-PCR reads with MiXCR, one entry per CDR3 protein. The sample includes approximately 490,000 distinct CDR3 sequences, approximately 7.2% seen only once; the top ten take around 12%. Specimen: PBMCs from blood, collected less than 30 months after vaccination. These receptor sequences come from a man aged 50-75 years who received an inactivated influenza vaccine.

The chain uses TRBV10-2 and TRBJ2-1; possibly TRBD2 for D (7 bases). The CDR3 has 14 residues. The V end was cut by 6 bases, the J end by 7 bases, with 16 bases between. Germline CDR1 WSHSY, CDR2 SAAADI. CDR3 DNA sequence: TGCGCCAGCAGACACCAGGGAGGGGGGAATGAGCAGTTCTTC. Its protein product is CASRHQGGGNEQFF.

The chain combines TRBV29-1 with TRBJ2-1; D is unclear. The germline gives CDR1 SQVTM, CDR2 ANQGSEA. The ends were cut back, 0 bases at V and 4 bases at J, with 7 bases in the middle. This CDR3 is built from 13 residues. CDR3 in DNA: TGCAGCGTTGAAGATCAGGTATACAATGAGCAGTTCTTC. Encoded protein: CSVEDQVYNEQFF.

This clonotype came up many times. The V call is TRBV2, the J call TRBJ2-7; 8 nucleotides match TRBD2. This CDR3 comprises 12 residues. Germline values: CDR1 SNHLY, CDR2 FYNNEI. The V segment lost 6 bases and the J segment 3 bases; nucleotides outside the gene matches: 1. This CDR3 is CASSGTSYEQYF. The CDR3 bases are TGTGCCAGCAGCGGGACTAGCTACGAGCAGTACTTC.

The rearrangement links TRBV7-9 to TRBJ2-1; D is perhaps TRBD1 or TRBD2 (7 bases each). The CDR3 extends over 15 amino acids. Germline CDR1 SEHNR, CDR2 FQNEAQ (reference sequence). Trimming stripped 3 bases from V and 6 bases from J, with 15 bases between. As DNA, the CDR3 is TGTGCCAGCAGCTTCTGGCAGGGGGGGATCAATGAGCAGTTCTTC. Translating gives CASSFWQGGINEQFF.

The rearrangement uses TRBV28 and TRBJ2-3; D might be TRBD2 (6 bases). V was clipped by 5 bases and J by 2 bases, with 20 bases between them. The CDR3 loop spans 17 amino acids. The germline gives CDR1 MDHEN, CDR2 SYDVKM. This CDR3 reads CASSPVWRAQFTDTQYF. The CDR3 DNA reads TGTGCCAGCAGTCCGGTGTGGAGGGCGCAGTTCACAGATACGCAGTATTTT. The variable domain in full, completed from reference TRBV28 and TRBJ2-3, reads DVKVTQSSRYLVKRTGEKVFLECVQDMDHENMFWYRQDPGLGLRLIYFSYDVKMKEKGDIPEGYSVSREKKERFSLILESASTNQTSMYLCASSPVWRAQFTDTQYFGPGTRLTVL.

This clonotype was detected ten times or more. V gene TRBV20-1 combines with J gene TRBJ2-4; the D gene is possibly TRBD2 (6 bases). Germline lookup yields CDR1 DFQATT and CDR2 SNEGSKA (reference sequence). CDR3 size: 13 residues. V was pared by 6 bases and J by 1 base, with 10 bases between. For the CDR3, the DNA is TGCAGTGCCTCGACTAGTGCCAAAAACATTCAGTACTTC. It yields the protein CSASTSAKNIQYF.

This clonotype was observed many times. The rearrangement links TRBV5-1 to TRBJ1-1; 7 positions match TRBD1. Germline CDR1 is SGHRS and CDR2 is YFSETQ. This CDR3 comprises 16 residues. The ends lost 4 bases at V and 0 bases at J; junction bases unmatched: 9. The CDR3 DNA is TGCGCCAGCAGCATGACAGGGCTACTCATGAACACTGAAGCTTTCTTT. It codes for CASSMTGLLMNTEAFF. The variable domain in full, completed from reference TRBV5-1 and TRBJ1-1, reads KAGVTQTPRYLIKTRGQQVTLSCSPISGHRSVSWYQQTPGQGLQFLFEYFSETQRNKGNFPGRFSGRQFSNSRSEMNVSTLELGDSALYLCASSMTGLLMNTEAFFGQGTRLTVV.

This chain links TRBV7-9 with TRBJ2-1; TRBD2 matches 9 bases. Germline V CDR1 and CDR2: SEHNR, FQNEAQ (reference sequence). The CDR3 has 13 amino acids. Trimming at V came to 7 bases and at J to 10 bases, leaving 8 bases not matched to a gene. CDR3 coding DNA: TGTGCCAGCAACGACGCGGGGGGGCAGGAGCAGTTCTTC. Its protein product is CASNDAGGQEQFF.

This clonotype was picked up a small number of times. This sequence joins TRBV21-1 and TRBJ1-2; the table's TRBD1 call for D was not verified on the DNA. TRBV21-1 is a pseudogene segment. The CDR3 consists of 17 residues. The CDR3 DNA reads as TGTGCCAGCAGCAAAAGGGGGGATCCGGGACAGAACTATGGCTACACCTTC. Translation: CASSKRGDPGQNYGYTF.

As for this clonotype: A much larger clone sits a single nucleotide away, making a read error possible. V is TRBV4-1 and J is TRBJ2-7, with D hard to call. The CDR3 length is 16 residues. Germline lookup yields CDR1 MGHRA and CDR2 YSYEKL. Trimming took off 2 bases at V and 0 bases at J, with 14 bases between the two ends. The DNA of the CDR3 is TGCGCCAGCAGCCAAATAAGCGCGAGCAACTCCTACGAGCAGTACTTC. Protein product: CASSQISASNSYEQYF.

The chain uses TRBV20-1 and TRBJ2-1; 8 nucleotides match TRBD2. Trimming removed 7 bases from V and 14 bases from J; junction bases left unmatched: 16. The germline gives CDR1 DFQATT, CDR2 SNEGSKA (reference sequence). The CDR3 consists of 13 residues. CDR3 DNA sequence: TGCAGTGTGATAGCGGGAAGTGGTAGAGGGGAGTTCTTC. It codes for CSVIAGSGRGEFF.

This clonotype has a count of ten or more. This rearrangement joins TRBV18 to TRBJ1-1; possibly TRBD1 for D (6 bases). This CDR3 region has 14 residues. Germline lookup yields CDR1 KGHSH and CDR2 LQKENI. Deletions cut 5 bases from V and 1 base from J, with 11 bases between. CDR3 in amino acids: CASSAGTQNTEAFF. The CDR3 DNA reads as TGTGCCAGCTCAGCAGGGACACAGAACACTGAAGCTTTCTTT. Together with reference TRBV18 and TRBJ1-1, the CDR3 gives the full variable domain: NAGVMQNPRHLVRRRGQEARLRCSPMKGHSHVYWYRQLPEEGLKFMVYLQKENIIDESGMPKERFSAEFPKEGPSILRIQQVVRGDSAAYFCASSAGTQNTEAFFGQGTRLTVV.

This clonotype was picked up a small number of times. The chain uses TRBV4-3 and TRBJ2-7; D unresolved. Germline-derived CDR1 and CDR2 are LGHNA and YSLEER. V shed 1 base and J shed 2 bases, with 18 bases lying between them. The CDR3 spans 17 residues. CDR3 in DNA: TGCGCCAGCAGCCAAGGAGTTGGTGGGCAGGATGCCTACGAGCAGTACTTC. It is translated as CASSQGVGGQDAYEQYF.

This clonotype was recorded many times. The chain combines TRBV4-3 with TRBJ2-7, with 10 bases identical to TRBD1. Germline V gene lookup returns CDR1 LGHNA and CDR2 YSLEER. The V segment lost 0 bases and the J segment 0 bases; nucleotides outside the gene matches: 8. CDR3 length equals 18 residues. The CDR3 here is CASSQDGQGGPSSYEQYF. The DNA of the CDR3 is TGCGCCAGCAGCCAAGACGGACAGGGGGGCCCAAGCTCCTACGAGCAGTACTTC.

This clonotype has a count of ten or more. This CDR3 is CASSSAGGLNSPLHF. CDR3 sequence (DNA): TGCGCCAGCAGCTCAGCAGGGGGTTTGAATTCACCCCTCCACTTT. This chain links TRBV5-1 with TRBJ1-6, with 7 bases identical to TRBD1. This CDR3 is 15 amino acids long. The J segment lost 7 bases and the V segment lost 3 bases, leaving 7 bases of the junction unmatched. CDR1 SGHRS and CDR2 YFSETQ come from the germline V gene.

For the CDR3, the DNA is TGTGCCAGCAGCTTCAGCGCCCCCTGGGAGCAGTACTTC. It specifies CASSFSAPWEQYF. V is TRBV7-2 and J is TRBJ2-7; D gene uncertain. This CDR3 comprises 13 residues. In germline, CDR1 is SGHTA, CDR2 FQGNSA. V was shortened by 3 bases and J by 7 bases, with 13 bases between the two germline ends. Full variable domain (outside the CDR3, taken from reference TRBV7-2 and TRBJ2-7): GAGVSQSPSNKVTEKGKDVELRCDPISGHTALYWYRQSLGQGLEFLIYFQGNSAPDKSGLPSDRFSAERTGGSVSTLTIQRTQQEDSAVYLCASSFSAPWEQYFGPGTRLTVT.

This clonotype appeared a single time. This chain connects TRBV24-1 to TRBJ2-5; 7 bases match TRBD1. With 3 bases clipped from V and 2 bases from J, the junction kept 8 bases outside the gene matches. The CDR3 is 16 amino acids. The germline V gene has CDR1 KGHDR and CDR2 SFDVKD. The CDR3 coding sequence is TGTGCCACCAGTGATACCCGACAGGGCCCTCAAGAGACCCAGTACTTC. Residues: CATSDTRQGPQETQYF.

This clonotype was seen at least ten times. The V and J genes are TRBV12-3 or TRBV12-4 and TRBJ2-2; 11 bases map to TRBD1. The trim removed 9 bases at V and 4 bases at J, leaving 7 bases unmatched. The CDR3 runs 15 residues. CDR3 sequence: CASRAGTGGTGELFF. CDR3 DNA: TGTGCCAGTCGAGCCGGGACAGGGGGCACCGGGGAGCTGTTTTTT.

V gene TRBV7-2 combines with J gene TRBJ2-7, with D possibly being TRBD1 (6 bases). Trimming removed 7 bases at V and 0 bases at J, with 13 bases between. Germline V gene data show CDR1 as SGHTA and CDR2 as FQGNSA. The CDR3 consists of 14 residues. CDR3 residues: CASKKDRPSYEQYF. The CDR3 bases are TGTGCCAGCAAGAAAGACAGGCCCTCCTACGAGCAGTACTTC.

The rearrangement links TRBV11-2 to TRBJ2-5, with D perhaps matching TRBD1 (5 bases). Deletions cut 5 bases from V and 2 bases from J, with 12 bases between. CDR1 is SGHAT, CDR2 FQNNGV, per germline. The CDR3 loop spans 14 amino acids. The CDR3 nucleotides read TGTGCCAGCAGCCGTGGGGCTACGCAAGAGACCCAGTACTTC. Translated, it gives CASSRGATQETQYF.

This clonotype was counted between two and nine times. The chain links TRBV5-1 to TRBJ2-5, with unresolved D. CDR1 and CDR2 from the germline V gene are SGHRS and YFSETQ. V lost 4 bases and J lost 1, with 8 bases in between. The CDR3 contains 13 residues. This CDR3 reads CASSIPVQETQYF. CDR3 nucleotides: TGCGCCAGCAGCATTCCCGTCCAAGAGACCCAGTACTTC. The variable domain in full, completed from reference TRBV5-1 and TRBJ2-5, reads KAGVTQTPRYLIKTRGQQVTLSCSPISGHRSVSWYQQTPGQGLQFLFEYFSETQRNKGNFPGRFSGRQFSNSRSEMNVSTLELGDSALYLCASSIPVQETQYFGPGTRLLVL.

This clonotype was found many times. This rearrangement joins TRBV7-9 to TRBJ2-1; D call uncertain. Germline V lookup: CDR1 SEHNR, CDR2 FQNEAQ (reference sequence). Trimming shortened V by 11 bases and J by 8 bases, and 13 bases separated the two germline ends. This CDR3 spans 11 amino acids. The CDR3 sequence: CALSRAHEQFF. The CDR3 DNA follows: TGTGCCCTGTCACGGGCGCATGAGCAGTTCTTC.

The chain employs TRBV7-2 and TRBJ2-5, with a tentative D call TRBD2 (6 bases). V gave up 7 bases and J gave up 3 bases, with 12 bases separating them. Germline V gene lookup returns CDR1 SGHTA and CDR2 FQGNSA. This CDR3 comprises 13 residues. The DNA for the CDR3 is TGTGCCAGCAAAGGAGGAGGGGAAGAGACCCAGTACTTC. Its protein is CASKGGGEETQYF. The variable domain in full, completed from reference TRBV7-2 and TRBJ2-5, reads GAGVSQSPSNKVTEKGKDVELRCDPISGHTALYWYRQSLGQGLEFLIYFQGNSAPDKSGLPSDRFSAERTGGSVSTLTIQRTQQEDSAVYLCASKGGGEETQYFGPGTRLLVL.

The CDR3 DNA is TGCAGTGCCAAAGAGGGTTCAGCCTCTGGAAACACCATATATTTT. Residues: CSAKEGSASGNTIYF. This rearrangement joins TRBV20-1 to TRBJ1-3, with no clear D. CDR1 and CDR2 from the germline V gene are DFQATT and SNEGSKA (reference sequence). Trimming removed 6 bases from V and 0 bases from J, with 15 bases in between. This CDR3 is 15 amino acids long.

This rearrangement joins TRBV5-5 to TRBJ2-7; maybe TRBD2 (6 bases). The CDR3 extends over 16 amino acids. Germline V gene data show CDR1 as SGHKS and CDR2 as YYEKEE (reference sequence). V was cut by 3 bases and J by 2 bases, with 18 bases left in between. DNA for the CDR3: TGTGCCAGCAGCTCGGCTCTCTGGCGGGGAACCTACGAGCAGTACTTC. It encodes CASSSALWRGTYEQYF.

This clonotype was recorded at least ten times. This sequence joins TRBV28 and TRBJ1-2; D is possibly TRBD1 (5 bases). V lost 6 bases and J 2 bases, leaving 13 bases between the germline ends. CDR1 and CDR2 from the germline V gene are MDHEN and SYDVKM. This CDR3 spans 14 amino acids. The CDR3 DNA reads TGTGCCAGCAGGACGGGACGGAGGAACTATGGCTACACCTTC. This sequence encodes CASRTGRRNYGYTF.

The J gene is TRBJ1-4, the V gene TRBV6-5, with D maybe TRBD1 (5 bases). In germline, CDR1 is MNHEY, CDR2 SVGAGI. Trimming left V 0 bases short and J 3 bases short, with 8 bases between. The CDR3 is 15 residues long. CDR3 amino acids: CASSYSGAANEKLFF. Written as DNA, the CDR3 is TGTGCCAGCAGTTACTCCGGGGCGGCTAATGAAAAACTGTTTTTT.